What follows is one T cell receptor beta chain and its context. Its antigen is as yet unknown. The sample belongs to a study of T cells in Graves' hyperthyroidism and ophthalmopathy. Study outcomes and limitations: The blood repertoire included most of the expanded thyroid clonotypes above 0.001.

The TCR beta CDR3 regions underwent amplification using RNA transcripts as the source. Researchers ran a first-round RT-PCR on the TCR CDR3 using the HTBI primer set. TCRdb reprocessed the multiplex PCR reads via MiXCR and lists one record per CDR3 protein. The sample consists of under 400,000 distinct CDR3 sequences, roughly 20% of them appearing once. CDR1 SGHRS and CDR2 YFSETQ come from the germline V gene. Trimming cost V 1 base and J 3 bases, with 20 bases left between them. CDR3 length: 17 amino acids. Diagnosis relied on clinical symptoms, serum thyroxine and TRAb, thyroid ultrasound and orbital computed tomography.

J is TRBJ2-7 and V is TRBV5-1, with a weak D call TRBD2 (6 bases). Material for sequencing was blood. The TCR comes from a woman aged 40 to 49 with Graves' ophthalmopathy. The CDR3 DNA follows: TGCGCCAGCAGCTTGCCGCGGGAAGGCCAATTTTTCTACGAGCAGTACTTC. It is translated as CASSLPREGQFFYEQYF.